This is a list of T cell receptor beta chains from one sample in a study of human T cells and chemical hapten exposure. TCRdb fed the RACE reads into MiXCR, producing one record per CDR3 protein. The data hold approximately 70,000 distinct CDR3 sequences, with about 9.4% observed a single time. The sequences come from whole blood, collected in connection with sensitization to the hapten diphenylcyclopropenone (DPC). These receptors were collected from a woman between 40 and 50 years old with alopecia areata. Some clones in this sample may be carry-over from other donors' samples. CDR3s include the opening cysteine and the closing phenylalanine or tryptophan. Each record gives: D gene, V gene, clone size, J gene, CDR3 protein, CDR3 DNA. A D gene is named only where the DNA matches it firmly. Clone size is stated in some rows and not others, as once, few, many or a class when expanded.

d_gene: NA; v_gene: TRBV3-1; abundance: few; j_gene: TRBJ2-3; CDR3aa: CASSQDLLDTQYF; CDR3nt: TGTGCCAGCAGCCAAGATCTCCTAGATACGCAGTATTTT
d_gene: NA; v_gene: TRBV5-4; abundance: NA; j_gene: TRBJ2-2; CDR3aa: CASSLVGAGELFF; CDR3nt: TGTGCCAGCAGCTTGGTAGGGGCCGGGGAGCTGTTTTTT
d_gene: TRBD1; v_gene: TRBV9; abundance: many; j_gene: TRBJ1-6; CDR3aa: CASSTTGFNSPLHF; CDR3nt: TGTGCCAGCAGCACGACAGGGTTTAATTCACCCCTCCACTTT
d_gene: NA; v_gene: TRBV6-1; abundance: medium-sized; j_gene: TRBJ2-2; CDR3aa: CASSEDVGLNTGELFF; CDR3nt: TGTGCCAGCAGTGAAGATGTGGGCCTGAACACCGGGGAGCTGTTTTTT
d_gene: NA; v_gene: TRBV3-1; abundance: many; j_gene: TRBJ2-3; CDR3aa: CASSQAGGGPDTQYF; CDR3nt: TGTGCCAGCAGCCAAGCGGGCGGAGGGCCAGATACGCAGTATTTT
d_gene: NA; v_gene: TRBV5-1; abundance: NA; j_gene: TRBJ2-5; CDR3aa: CASSLVAGTQETQYF; CDR3nt: TGCGCCAGCAGCTTGGTGGCGGGGACGCAAGAGACCCAGTACTTC
d_gene: TRBD1; v_gene: TRBV6-2/TRBV6-3; abundance: many; j_gene: TRBJ1-5; CDR3aa: CASSYFEAGTGLRRGSNQPQHF; CDR3nt: TGTGCCAGCAGTTACTTTGAGGCCGGGACAGGGCTCCGCCGAGGTAGCAATCAGCCCCAGCATTTT
d_gene: NA; v_gene: TRBV7-9; abundance: NA; j_gene: TRBJ2-1; CDR3aa: CASSQDVLGQFF; CDR3nt: TGTGCCAGCAGCCAGGACGTTTTGGGGCAGTTCTTC
d_gene: NA; v_gene: TRBV20-1; abundance: few; j_gene: TRBJ2-3; CDR3aa: CSASGDTYTDTQYF; CDR3nt: TGCAGTGCTAGCGGGGACACCTACACAGATACGCAGTATTTT
d_gene: TRBD1; v_gene: TRBV5-4; abundance: many; j_gene: TRBJ1-3; CDR3aa: CASSPGGRVIGNTIYF; CDR3nt: TGTGCCAGCAGCCCAGGGGGGAGAGTCATTGGAAACACCATATATTTT
d_gene: NA; v_gene: TRBV7-6; abundance: many; j_gene: TRBJ1-1; CDR3aa: CASSLGVGHGTEAFF; CDR3nt: TGTGCCAGCAGCTTAGGGGTGGGGCATGGCACTGAAGCTTTCTTT
d_gene: NA; v_gene: TRBV6-2/TRBV6-3; abundance: few; j_gene: TRBJ1-2; CDR3aa: CASSLPQKNYGYTF; CDR3nt: TGTGCCAGCAGCCTCCCACAGAAAAACTATGGCTACACCTTC
d_gene: NA; v_gene: TRBV5-4; abundance: NA; j_gene: TRBJ2-3; CDR3aa: CASSLSTGTLDTQYF; CDR3nt: TGTGCCAGCAGCTTGTCAACGGGGACATTAGATACGCAGTATTTT
d_gene: NA; v_gene: TRBV18; abundance: NA; j_gene: TRBJ2-2; CDR3aa: CASSPRQGSNGELFF; CDR3nt: TGTGCCAGCTCACCACGGCAGGGGTCGAACGGGGAGCTGTTTTTT
d_gene: NA; v_gene: TRBV3-1; abundance: NA; j_gene: TRBJ1-2; CDR3aa: CASSQGPFLSGNYGYTF; CDR3nt: TGTGCCAGCAGCCAAGGGCCATTTCTATCGGGGAACTATGGCTACACCTTC
d_gene: NA; v_gene: TRBV4-3; abundance: many; j_gene: TRBJ2-7; CDR3aa: CASSSGLSLGEYEQYF; CDR3nt: TGCGCCAGCAGCTCAGGACTATCCCTCGGTGAATACGAGCAGTACTTC
d_gene: NA; v_gene: TRBV29-1; abundance: many; j_gene: TRBJ1-1; CDR3aa: CSVEDLETKAFF; CDR3nt: TGCAGCGTTGAAGATCTAGAGACTAAAGCTTTCTTT
d_gene: NA; v_gene: TRBV5-6; abundance: many; j_gene: TRBJ2-7; CDR3aa: CASSSDSYEQYF; CDR3nt: TGTGCCAGCAGCTCGGACAGCTACGAGCAGTACTTC
d_gene: NA; v_gene: TRBV6-5; abundance: NA; j_gene: TRBJ1-3; CDR3aa: CASSKVAGGNTIYF; CDR3nt: TGTGCCAGCAGTAAGGTGGCAGGGGGAAACACCATATATTTT
d_gene: NA; v_gene: TRBV27; abundance: NA; j_gene: TRBJ2-7; CDR3aa: CASSRTVYYEQYF; CDR3nt: TGTGCCAGCTCGCGGACAGTATACTACGAGCAGTACTTC
d_gene: TRBD1; v_gene: TRBV27; abundance: NA; j_gene: TRBJ1-1; CDR3aa: CASSTGQMNTEAFF; CDR3nt: TGTGCCAGCAGTACGGGACAGATGAACACTGAAGCTTTCTTT
d_gene: TRBD2; v_gene: TRBV4-1; abundance: many; j_gene: TRBJ2-3; CDR3aa: CASSHLIAGVSTDTQYF; CDR3nt: TGCGCCAGCAGCCATCTAATAGCGGGGGTGAGCACAGATACGCAGTATTTT
d_gene: NA; v_gene: TRBV2; abundance: many; j_gene: TRBJ2-1; CDR3aa: CASSVSGLLGEQFF; CDR3nt: TGTGCCAGCAGTGTATCCGGACTTCTAGGTGAGCAGTTCTTC
d_gene: NA; v_gene: TRBV18; abundance: NA; j_gene: TRBJ2-7; CDR3aa: CASSPFTAYEQYF; CDR3nt: TGTGCCAGCTCACCTTTCACGGCCTACGAGCAGTACTTC
d_gene: NA; v_gene: TRBV20-1; abundance: many; j_gene: TRBJ2-3; CDR3aa: CSASNPSTDTQYF; CDR3nt: TGCAGTGCTAGTAACCCCTCCACAGATACGCAGTATTTT
d_gene: NA; v_gene: TRBV21-1; abundance: many; j_gene: TRBJ2-3; CDR3aa: CASSKGRGRSTDTQYF; CDR3nt: TGTGCCAGCAGCAAAGGACGGGGGCGAAGCACAGATACGCAGTATTTT
d_gene: TRBD1; v_gene: TRBV9; abundance: NA; j_gene: TRBJ1-1; CDR3aa: CASSGGQVEAFF; CDR3nt: TGTGCCAGCAGCGGTGGACAGGTTGAAGCTTTCTTT
d_gene: TRBD1; v_gene: TRBV27; abundance: NA; j_gene: TRBJ2-5; CDR3aa: CASSPYTGEETQYF; CDR3nt: TGTGCCAGCAGTCCCTACACAGGGGAAGAGACCCAGTACTTC
d_gene: NA; v_gene: TRBV10-2; abundance: few; j_gene: TRBJ2-1; CDR3aa: CASTPGGPGNEQFF; CDR3nt: TGCGCCAGCACTCCTGGCGGACCAGGCAATGAGCAGTTCTTC
d_gene: NA; v_gene: TRBV4-3; abundance: NA; j_gene: TRBJ2-4; CDR3aa: CASSQDLPRGFYQAKNIQYF; CDR3nt: TGCGCCAGCAGCCAAGATCTTCCGAGGGGGTTCTACCAAGCCAAAAACATTCAGTACTTC
d_gene: NA; v_gene: TRBV7-9; abundance: many; j_gene: TRBJ2-5; CDR3aa: CASSPGPARAQYF; CDR3nt: TGTGCCAGCAGCCCGGGCCCAGCGAGGGCCCAGTACTTC
d_gene: NA; v_gene: TRBV12-3/TRBV12-4; abundance: many; j_gene: TRBJ2-2; CDR3aa: CASSPRGEDGELFF; CDR3nt: TGTGCCAGCAGTCCCCGAGGGGAAGACGGGGAGCTGTTTTTT
d_gene: TRBD1; v_gene: TRBV9; abundance: many; j_gene: TRBJ1-1; CDR3aa: CASSVVTGLNTEAFF; CDR3nt: TGTGCCAGCAGCGTAGTGACAGGGCTGAACACTGAAGCTTTCTTT
d_gene: NA; v_gene: TRBV7-9; abundance: many; j_gene: TRBJ2-7; CDR3aa: CASSLEGPVYEQYF; CDR3nt: TGTGCCAGCAGCTTAGAAGGACCGGTCTACGAGCAGTACTTC
d_gene: TRBD1; v_gene: TRBV24-1; abundance: many; j_gene: TRBJ1-2; CDR3aa: CATSVATGTDYGYTF; CDR3nt: TGTGCCACCAGTGTCGCTACCGGGACAGACTATGGCTACACCTTC